The rows below give T cell receptor beta chains drawn from one sample of a study of identical twins. TCRdb recomputed calls from the 5' RACE reads with MiXCR, one row per CDR3 protein. The sample lists approximately 350,000 distinct CDR3 sequences, around 12% occurring once. The data were also submitted as part of a second study, on yellow fever vaccine responses in identical twins.

The specimen was CD8+ T cells sorted from blood. The receptors were gathered from a woman between 18 and 30 years old in good health. CDR3s include the opening cysteine and the closing phenylalanine or tryptophan. The order of the fields is J gene, D gene, V gene, clone size, CDR3 DNA, CDR3 protein. A D gene is named only where the DNA matches it firmly. Clone size is not always given. Where it is, it says once, few, many or a class for expanded clones.

J gene: TRBJ1-1; D gene: .; V gene: TRBV3-1; clone size: .; CDR3 DNA: TGTGCCAGCACACCGGCGGGGGGTTGGGGGACAAACACTGAAGCTTTCTTT; CDR3 protein: CASTPAGGWGTNTEAFF
J gene: TRBJ1-5; D gene: TRBD1; V gene: TRBV27; clone size: .; CDR3 DNA: TGTGCCAGCGGCCGGACAGGTTATCAGCCCCAGCATTTT; CDR3 protein: CASGRTGYQPQHF
J gene: TRBJ1-2; D gene: .; V gene: TRBV29-1; clone size: few; CDR3 DNA: TGCAGCGTCCCTCTACAAGGGAGGAATGGCTACACCTTC; CDR3 protein: CSVPLQGRNGYTF
J gene: TRBJ1-1; D gene: .; V gene: TRBV2; clone size: .; CDR3 DNA: TGTGCCAGCAGTGAAGAGGGGGTCAGGAAAGAAGCTTTCTTT; CDR3 protein: CASSEEGVRKEAFF
J gene: TRBJ2-7; D gene: .; V gene: TRBV28; clone size: few; CDR3 DNA: TGTGCCAGCAGTTATTCGGGACGGTTCTACGAGCAGTACTTC; CDR3 protein: CASSYSGRFYEQYF
J gene: TRBJ2-6; D gene: TRBD2; V gene: TRBV7-9; clone size: .; CDR3 DNA: TGTGCCAGCAGCTTAGGCCGGACTAGCGGGGGGGCCGTCCTGACTTTC; CDR3 protein: CASSLGRTSGGAVLTF
J gene: TRBJ2-7; D gene: TRBD2; V gene: TRBV27; clone size: .; CDR3 DNA: TGTGCCAGCAGTTTCGGACTAGCGGTCTCCTACGAGCAGTACTTC; CDR3 protein: CASSFGLAVSYEQYF
J gene: TRBJ2-7; D gene: TRBD2; V gene: TRBV9; clone size: few; CDR3 DNA: TGTGCCAGCAGCCTAACCGGGACTAGCGACGAGCAGTACTTC; CDR3 protein: CASSLTGTSDEQYF
J gene: TRBJ2-5; D gene: TRBD1; V gene: TRBV28; clone size: many; CDR3 DNA: TGTGCCAGCAGTTTGAGACAGGGGGCCAGGGTTGGTCAAGAGACCCAGTACTTC; CDR3 protein: CASSLRQGARVGQETQYF
J gene: TRBJ2-7; D gene: TRBD2; V gene: TRBV11-1; clone size: .; CDR3 DNA: TGTGCCAGCAGCCCCTCCTTGGGGGTAGCGGGAGCACTCACGTCCTACGAGCAGTACTTC; CDR3 protein: CASSPSLGVAGALTSYEQYF
J gene: TRBJ1-1; D gene: .; V gene: TRBV28; clone size: few; CDR3 DNA: TGTGCCAGCAGTTTAAGGGGGGGAATGAACACTGAAGCTTTCTTT; CDR3 protein: CASSLRGGMNTEAFF
J gene: TRBJ2-3; D gene: .; V gene: TRBV4-1; clone size: .; CDR3 DNA: TGCGCCAGCAGCCAAGAACCCCCCGATACGCAGTATTTT; CDR3 protein: CASSQEPPDTQYF
J gene: TRBJ1-1; D gene: .; V gene: TRBV6-1; clone size: .; CDR3 DNA: TGTGCCAGCAGTGAAGCCCGGGACTTGGAGACTGAAGCTTTCTTT; CDR3 protein: CASSEARDLETEAFF
J gene: TRBJ1-1; D gene: TRBD1; V gene: TRBV11-2; clone size: few; CDR3 DNA: TGTGCCAGCAGCCCAAAGGACAGGGAGGGGGATATGGACACTGAAGCTTTCTTT; CDR3 protein: CASSPKDREGDMDTEAFF
J gene: TRBJ2-1; D gene: TRBD2; V gene: TRBV10-3; clone size: .; CDR3 DNA: TGTGCCATCAGTGAAGGTCTAGCGGTATACAATGAGCAGTTCTTC; CDR3 protein: CAISEGLAVYNEQFF
J gene: TRBJ2-1; D gene: TRBD1; V gene: TRBV7-8; clone size: .; CDR3 DNA: TGTGCCAGCAGCCTAACGGGACAGATCGACAATGAGCAGTTCTTC; CDR3 protein: CASSLTGQIDNEQFF
J gene: TRBJ2-4; D gene: .; V gene: TRBV11-3; clone size: .; CDR3 DNA: TGTGCCAGCAGTACAGGGTGGCCCAAAAACATTCAGTACTTC; CDR3 protein: CASSTGWPKNIQYF
J gene: TRBJ2-2; D gene: .; V gene: TRBV12-3/TRBV12-4; clone size: .; CDR3 DNA: TGTGCCAGCAGTCACGTGGGAGAGAACACCGGGGAGCTGTTTTTT; CDR3 protein: CASSHVGENTGELFF
J gene: TRBJ2-7; D gene: .; V gene: TRBV2; clone size: few; CDR3 DNA: TGTGCCAGCAGTGAAGCTACGGGGCTTCACTACGAGCAGTACTTC; CDR3 protein: CASSEATGLHYEQYF
J gene: TRBJ2-3; D gene: TRBD1; V gene: TRBV27; clone size: .; CDR3 DNA: TGTGCCAGCAGTACGGGACAGAACCCTAGCACAGATACGCAGTATTTT; CDR3 protein: CASSTGQNPSTDTQYF
J gene: TRBJ2-5; D gene: .; V gene: TRBV9; clone size: few; CDR3 DNA: TGTGCCAGCAGCGTTGGGGGAGCGCTTAAAGAGACCCAGTACTTC; CDR3 protein: CASSVGGALKETQYF
J gene: TRBJ2-3; D gene: TRBD2; V gene: TRBV29-1; clone size: .; CDR3 DNA: TGCAGCGCGTGGGGAGGGGCACTTACAGATACGCAGTATTTT; CDR3 protein: CSAWGGALTDTQYF
J gene: TRBJ1-2; D gene: .; V gene: TRBV5-1; clone size: few; CDR3 DNA: TGCGCCAGCAGCTACACGGGGGCCAACTATGGCTACACCTTC; CDR3 protein: CASSYTGANYGYTF
J gene: TRBJ1-1; D gene: TRBD1; V gene: TRBV7-9; clone size: .; CDR3 DNA: TGTGCCAGCAGATATCCGGGACAGGGATTGAACACTGAAGCTTTCTTT; CDR3 protein: CASRYPGQGLNTEAFF
J gene: TRBJ2-1; D gene: TRBD2; V gene: TRBV13; clone size: few; CDR3 DNA: TGTGCCAGCAGCCCACGACTAGCGAGACGTAACAATGAGCAGTTCTTC; CDR3 protein: CASSPRLARRNNEQFF
J gene: TRBJ2-7; D gene: .; V gene: TRBV5-1; clone size: few; CDR3 DNA: TGCGCCAGCACCAACCTCGAACTGGGGTACGAGCAGTACTTC; CDR3 protein: CASTNLELGYEQYF
J gene: TRBJ2-5; D gene: .; V gene: TRBV5-1; clone size: few; CDR3 DNA: TGCGCCAGCAGCAAGTTGTTCGAGCAAAGGGAAGAGACCCAGTACTTC; CDR3 protein: CASSKLFEQREETQYF
J gene: TRBJ1-5; D gene: TRBD1; V gene: TRBV7-8; clone size: few; CDR3 DNA: TGTGCCAGCAGCTTAGCCCGGACAGGTGAATATAGCAATCAGCCCCAGCATTTT; CDR3 protein: CASSLARTGEYSNQPQHF
J gene: TRBJ1-1; D gene: .; V gene: TRBV7-9; clone size: .; CDR3 DNA: TGTGCCAGCAGCTTAGCCCCGGGGAGCACTGAAGCTTTCTTT; CDR3 protein: CASSLAPGSTEAFF
J gene: TRBJ2-1; D gene: TRBD2; V gene: TRBV5-4; clone size: .; CDR3 DNA: TGTGCCAGCAGCTTCGGGGTAGCGGGGGGTTACAATGAGCAGTTCTTC; CDR3 protein: CASSFGVAGGYNEQFF
J gene: TRBJ2-7; D gene: .; V gene: TRBV11-2; clone size: few; CDR3 DNA: TGTGCCAGCAGCTTAGAGCAGACCTCCTACGAGCAGTACTTC; CDR3 protein: CASSLEQTSYEQYF
J gene: TRBJ2-7; D gene: TRBD2; V gene: TRBV20-1; clone size: many; CDR3 DNA: TGCAGTGCTAGAGGGGATAGCGGGAGTCTGTTAGGGCAGTACTTC; CDR3 protein: CSARGDSGSLLGQYF
J gene: TRBJ2-7; D gene: TRBD2; V gene: TRBV7-6; clone size: few; CDR3 DNA: TGTGCCAGCAGCCTCCGTAGCGGGAGTATCGACGAGCAGTACTTC; CDR3 protein: CASSLRSGSIDEQYF
J gene: TRBJ1-6; D gene: .; V gene: TRBV2; clone size: .; CDR3 DNA: TGTGCCAGCAGTGAGGCAGGGAATAATTCACCCCTCCACTTT; CDR3 protein: CASSEAGNNSPLHF
J gene: TRBJ2-6; D gene: .; V gene: TRBV28; clone size: few; CDR3 DNA: TGTGCCAGCAGTAACCTACAGGAGACCTCTGGGGCCAACGTCCTGACTTTC; CDR3 protein: CASSNLQETSGANVLTF
J gene: TRBJ2-5; D gene: TRBD2; V gene: TRBV6-1; clone size: .; CDR3 DNA: TGTGCCAGCAGTGAAGTGGGGGGGATTAAGAGACAAGAGACCCAGTACTTC; CDR3 protein: CASSEVGGIKRQETQYF